A selection of T cell receptor beta chains follows, all from one sample in a study of siplizumab effects on memory and regulatory T cells. Assay: immunoSEQ multiplex PCR; the TCRdb copy retains only in-frame clones and omits some. The sample consists of 70,000 or so clones, about 89% of them appearing once. Sequenced: CD8+ T cells sorted from blood. These receptors were taken from a human donor in good health. CDR3s include the opening cysteine and the closing phenylalanine or tryptophan. A D gene is named only where the DNA matches it firmly. Size tells how often a clone was seen (once, few, many) or the class of an expanded clone, and some rows leave it out.

abundance: .
d_gene: .
j_gene: TRBJ1-1
v_gene: TRBV7-9
CDR3aa: CASSFIAPEAFF
CDR3nt: TGTGCCAGCAGCTTCATTGCCCCTGAAGCTTTCTTT

abundance: .
d_gene: .
j_gene: TRBJ2-7
v_gene: TRBV6-1
CDR3aa: CASSVKGELSYEQYF
CDR3nt: TGTGCCAGCAGTGTGAAGGGAGAACTGTCCTACGAGCAGTACTTC

abundance: .
d_gene: .
j_gene: TRBJ2-6
v_gene: TRBV7-2
CDR3aa: CASSSRGALTGANVLTF
CDR3nt: TGTGCCAGCAGCTCGAGGGGGGCGCTAACTGGGGCCAACGTCCTGACTTTC

abundance: .
d_gene: .
j_gene: TRBJ1-1
v_gene: TRBV19
CDR3aa: CASSIAQWDSVGDTEAFF
CDR3nt: TGTGCCAGTAGTATAGCCCAATGGGACTCGGTAGGGGACACTGAAGCTTTCTTT

abundance: .
d_gene: .
j_gene: TRBJ1-1
v_gene: TRBV7-6
CDR3aa: CASSLVPEGTEAFF
CDR3nt: TGTGCCAGCAGCTTGGTCCCGGAGGGGACTGAAGCTTTCTTT

abundance: .
d_gene: TRBD1
j_gene: TRBJ1-1
v_gene: TRBV12-5
CDR3aa: CASGLPFPGGEDTEAFF
CDR3nt: TGTGCTAGTGGTTTGCCATTCCCAGGGGGGGAGGACACTGAAGCTTTCTTT

abundance: .
d_gene: TRBD2
j_gene: TRBJ2-4
v_gene: TRBV27
CDR3aa: CASSHHSGLAGGNPKNIQYF
CDR3nt: TGTGCCAGCAGCCATCATTCGGGACTAGCGGGAGGGAATCCCAAAAACATTCAGTACTTC

abundance: .
d_gene: TRBD2
j_gene: TRBJ2-3
v_gene: TRBV7-2
CDR3aa: CASSLLAGGTDTQYF
CDR3nt: TGTGCCAGCAGCTTATTAGCGGGAGGGACAGATACGCAGTATTTT

abundance: .
d_gene: .
j_gene: TRBJ1-2
v_gene: TRBV30
CDR3aa: CAWDTGGWNYGYTF
CDR3nt: TGTGCCTGGGACACCGGGGGCTGGAACTATGGCTACACCTTC

abundance: .
d_gene: .
j_gene: TRBJ1-6
v_gene: TRBV6-5
CDR3aa: CASSYSWTTDSPLHF
CDR3nt: TGTGCCAGCAGTTACTCGTGGACAACAGATTCACCCCTCCACTTT

abundance: once
d_gene: TRBD1
j_gene: TRBJ2-7
v_gene: TRBV19
CDR3aa: CASSMTGGRIYEQYF
CDR3nt: TGTGCCAGTAGTATGACAGGGGGTCGGATCTACGAGCAGTACTTC

abundance: .
d_gene: TRBD2
j_gene: TRBJ2-2
v_gene: TRBV6-5
CDR3aa: CASSYIAGENTGELFF
CDR3nt: TGTGCCAGCAGTTACATCGCGGGGGAGAACACCGGGGAGCTGTTTTTT

abundance: .
d_gene: .
j_gene: TRBJ2-7
v_gene: TRBV6-5
CDR3aa: CASSYKDRVTYEQYF
CDR3nt: TGTGCCAGCAGTTACAAGGACAGAGTCACCTACGAGCAGTACTTC

abundance: .
d_gene: .
j_gene: TRBJ1-1
v_gene: TRBV19
CDR3aa: CASSSPSRWGVDTEAFF
CDR3nt: TGTGCCAGTAGTAGCCCCTCCCGGTGGGGGGTAGACACTGAAGCTTTCTTT

abundance: .
d_gene: .
j_gene: TRBJ2-5
v_gene: TRBV6-1
CDR3aa: CASSVWVSETQYF
CDR3nt: TGTGCCAGCAGTGTGTGGGTTTCGGAGACCCAGTACTTC

abundance: .
d_gene: TRBD2
j_gene: TRBJ2-1
v_gene: TRBV25-1
CDR3aa: CASSELASGPYNEQFF
CDR3nt: TGTGCCAGCAGTGAATTAGCTAGCGGGCCCTACAATGAGCAGTTCTTC

abundance: .
d_gene: TRBD2
j_gene: TRBJ2-2
v_gene: TRBV27
CDR3aa: CASSLEWRGGVTGELFF
CDR3nt: TGTGCCAGCAGTTTAGAGTGGCGGGGGGGCGTCACCGGGGAGCTGTTTTTT